The 24 T cell receptor beta chains in this list originate from one sample, sequenced in a study of yellow fever vaccine responses in identical twins. Each CDR3 protein gets one entry after TCRdb re-called the RT-PCR reads with MiXCR. The data show over 950 distinct CDR3 sequences, around 80% seen once. This material consisted of T cells from blood (PBMCs), unsorted or a sorted subset (not recorded which), taken before or after yellow fever vaccination (not recorded which). The receptor set was obtained from a female donor who received the yellow fever vaccine.

This clonotype appeared a single time. As DNA, the CDR3 is TGCGCCAGCAGTGTTAGTCGGGCCGGGGAGCTGTTTTTT. This gives the protein CASSVSRAGELFF. V usage is TRBV10-1 and J usage is TRBJ2-2; D remains ambiguous. V dropped 4 bases and J dropped 6 bases, with 9 bases sitting between them. The CDR3 is 13 residues long. Germline V gives CDR1 WNHNN, CDR2 SYGVQD (reference sequence).

The chain uses TRBV5-1 and TRBJ2-3, with a possible D match to TRBD2 (6 bases). The ends were cut back, 1 base at V and 6 bases at J, with 12 bases in the middle. This CDR3 is 14 amino acids long. Germline V gene sequence: CDR1 SGHRS, CDR2 YFSETQ. The CDR3 nucleotides are TGCGCCAGCAGCTTGATGACTAGTTCGGATACGCAGTATTTT. This gives the protein CASSLMTSSDTQYF.

This clonotype is labeled as large. This chain connects TRBV4-3 to TRBJ2-7; D gene ambiguous. CDR3 length: 13 residues. Germline CDR1 is LGHNA and CDR2 is YSLEER. V dropped 0 bases and J dropped 4 bases, with 7 bases sitting between them. CDR3 residues: CASSQEAEYEQYF. CDR3 nucleotides: TGCGCCAGCAGCCAAGAGGCGGAGTACGAGCAGTACTTC.

V usage is TRBV15 and J usage is TRBJ1-3; 7 bases are a match to TRBD1. The CDR3 consists of 17 residues. V was pared by 1 base and J by 0 bases, with 6 bases of the junction left unmatched. Germline CDR1 reads LNHNV; CDR2 reads YYDKDF (reference sequence). The CDR3 is CATSRVGQVGSGNTIYF. The CDR3 nucleotides read TGTGCCACCAGCAGAGTAGGACAGGTTGGCTCTGGAAACACCATATATTTT.

V is TRBV10-3 and J is TRBJ1-3; D may be TRBD1 (5 bases). V was pared by 7 bases and J by 4 bases, with 17 bases between. Germline V gives CDR1 ENHRY, CDR2 SYGVKD. This CDR3 has 15 amino acids. The CDR3 here is CAIKTTGREGNTIYF. CDR3 DNA sequence: TGTGCCATCAAGACAACAGGCCGAGAAGGAAACACCATATATTTT.

A few counts support this clonotype. The rearrangement joins TRBV6-5 to TRBJ1-1; no clear D. V was cut by 2 bases and J by 1 base, with 8 bases left in between. The CDR3 totals 14 residues. CDR1 is MNHEY, CDR2 SVGAGI, per germline. The CDR3 loop reads CASSYAAGNTEAFF. CDR3 DNA: TGTGCCAGCAGTTACGCGGCAGGGAACACTGAAGCTTTCTTT.

This clonotype showed up just once. The V gene is TRBV6-5, the J gene TRBJ2-1; TRBD2 aligns across 7 bases. This CDR3 has 15 amino acids. The V gene's germline CDR1 is MNHEY and CDR2 SVGAGI. J lost 4 bases, V lost 4 bases, and 7 bases had no gene match. In DNA, the CDR3 is TGTGCCAGCAGTTCAGGACTAGATGGGTACAATGAGCAGTTCTTC. Amino acid sequence: CASSSGLDGYNEQFF.

This chain uses TRBV11-2 with TRBJ1-2, with a weak D call TRBD1 (5 bases). The CDR3 loop spans 17 amino acids. V gave up 1 base and J gave up 5 bases, with 20 bases separating them. Germline V gene data show CDR1 as SGHAT and CDR2 as FQNNGV. CDR3 sequence reads: CASSLVGRGALGYGYTF. The CDR3 coding sequence is TGTGCCAGCAGCTTAGTGGGTCGTGGGGCGCTCGGGTATGGCTACACCTTC.

There are a few counts of this clonotype. The V call is TRBV7-6, the J call TRBJ1-4, with 7 bases that match TRBD1. The germline CDR1 and CDR2 sequences are SGHVS and FNYEAQ. The J segment lost 8 bases and the V segment lost 5 bases, leaving 11 bases of the junction unmatched. This CDR3 has 15 residues. This CDR3 is CASSTRQGSSEKLFF. The CDR3 DNA reads as TGTGCCAGCAGCACCCGACAGGGCAGTAGCGAAAAACTGTTTTTT.

This clonotype was found a few times. V is TRBV7-6 and J is TRBJ2-7; the D gene is possibly TRBD2 (6 bases). The CDR3 loop spans 12 amino acids. V lost 5 bases to trimming and J lost 6 bases, with 11 bases between them. The V gene's germline CDR1 is SGHVS and CDR2 FNYEAQ. DNA for the CDR3: TGTGCCAGCAGCCCCGGACTACTCGAGCAGTACTTC. Its translation is CASSPGLLEQYF.

The gene calls are TRBV4-3 and TRBJ1-6; 11 bases fit TRBD1. The CDR3 contains 16 residues. The trim removed 4 bases at V and 8 bases at J, leaving 7 bases unmatched. The germline CDR1 and CDR2 sequences are LGHNA and YSLEER. The CDR3 loop is CASSPNGQGAYSPLHF. The CDR3 DNA sequence: TGCGCCAGCAGCCCGAACGGACAGGGGGCATATTCACCCCTCCACTTT.

The chain carries TRBV5-1 and TRBJ2-3, with D hard to call. The germline V gene has CDR1 SGHRS and CDR2 YFSETQ. V gave up 6 bases and J gave up 0 bases, with 17 bases separating them. The CDR3 sequence is 16 residues long. The CDR3 here is CASKSGSSVSTDTQYF. The CDR3 bases are TGCGCCAGCAAATCAGGATCTTCCGTTAGCACAGATACGCAGTATTTT.

The chain has TRBV4-1 and TRBJ2-7; 10 nucleotides line up with TRBD1. V lost 4 bases, J lost 2 bases, and 2 bases stayed unmatched. The CDR3 extends over 14 amino acids. CDR1 and CDR2 from the germline V gene are MGHRA and YSYEKL. The CDR3 region has the DNA TGCGCCAGCAGCCTGGACAGGGGGGCCTACGAGCAGTACGTC. This encodes CASSLDRGAYEQYV.

This sequence joins TRBV4-3 and TRBJ2-3, with D perhaps TRBD1 (6 bases). Trimming cost V 4 bases and J 2 bases, with 10 bases left between them. The CDR3 has 14 residues. Germline-derived CDR1 and CDR2 are LGHNA and YSLEER. In nucleotides, the CDR3 is TGCGCCAGCAGCCCAAGACAGGACACAGATACGCAGTATTTT. This translates into CASSPRQDTDTQYF.

This chain links TRBV11-2 with TRBJ2-2, with 13 nucleotides matching TRBD2. CDR3 length: 17 residues. The trim removed 5 bases at V and 5 bases at J, leaving 8 bases unmatched. Looked up from germline, CDR1 is SGHAT and CDR2 is FQNNGV. The CDR3 DNA sequence: TGTGCCAGCAGCGGGGGGACTAGCGGGGCGTGGACCGGGGAGCTGTTTTTT. Amino acids: CASSGGTSGAWTGELFF.

The chain employs TRBV2 and TRBJ2-3; no definite D call. The CDR3 consists of 13 residues. Germline loops: CDR1 SNHLY, CDR2 FYNNEI. Trimming removed 5 bases at V and 6 bases at J, with 12 bases between. The CDR3 DNA reads TGTGCCAGCAGTTTGAGTAGTCCGGATACGCAGTATTTT. It specifies CASSLSSPDTQYF.

The chain recombines TRBV15 with TRBJ2-4, with a tentative D call TRBD1 (6 bases). V shed 4 bases and J shed 2 bases, with 9 bases lying between them. Germline V gene lookup returns CDR1 LNHNV and CDR2 YYDKDF (reference sequence). The CDR3 runs 14 residues. The CDR3 coding sequence is TGTGCCACCAGCACACAGGGCACCAAAAACATTCAGTACTTC. Its translation: CATSTQGTKNIQYF.

The chain joins TRBV14 to TRBJ2-3; D is uncertain. Germline V gene sequence: CDR1 SGHDN, CDR2 FVKESK. Trimming took off 5 bases at V and 2 bases at J, with 2 bases between the two ends. This CDR3 comprises 11 residues. The CDR3 is CASSTTDTQYF. CDR3 DNA sequence: TGTGCCAGCAGCACCACAGATACGCAGTATTTT.

The CDR3 region is CASSLGSTGFSDTQYF. The CDR3, as DNA: TGTGCCAGCAGCTTGGGGTCCACAGGGTTTTCTGATACGCAGTATTTT. This sequence joins TRBV5-4 and TRBJ2-3, with a tentative D call TRBD1 (6 bases). The CDR3 has 16 amino acids. V lost 0 bases and J 6 bases, leaving 17 bases between the germline ends. CDR1 and CDR2 (germline): SGHNT, YYREEE (reference sequence).

The table lists this clonotype with a few counts. The chain uses TRBV7-2 and TRBJ1-1, with no clear D. The V gene's germline CDR1 is SGHTA and CDR2 FQGNSA. CDR3 size: 13 residues. Trimming pared 4 bases from V and 5 bases from J, leaving 11 bases between. CDR3 DNA sequence: TGTGCCAGCAGCTCGCGGACGGTGACTGAAGCTTTCTTT. Translating gives CASSSRTVTEAFF.

The chain combines TRBV11-2 with TRBJ2-1; possibly TRBD1 or TRBD2 for D (5 bases each). Germline CDR1 SGHAT, CDR2 FQNNGV. This CDR3 has 15 amino acids. Trimming removed 2 bases at V and 2 bases at J, with 10 bases between. CDR3 region: CASSLSWGTYNEQFF. The CDR3 DNA reads as TGTGCCAGCAGCTTATCCTGGGGGACCTACAATGAGCAGTTCTTC.

V gene TRBV6-5 combines with J gene TRBJ2-7; D call uncertain. V dropped 0 bases and J dropped 0 bases, with 3 bases sitting between them. CDR1 is MNHEY, CDR2 SVGAGI, per germline. This CDR3 has 13 residues. Here the CDR3 reads CASSYSHSYEQYF. DNA of the CDR3: TGTGCCAGCAGTTACTCCCACTCCTACGAGCAGTACTTC.

The chain has TRBV7-3 and TRBJ2-1, with D hard to call. The CDR3 sequence is 13 residues long. Germline values: CDR1 SGHTA, CDR2 FQGTGA. Trimming stripped 3 bases from V and 7 bases from J, with 10 bases between. In nucleotides, the CDR3 is TGTGCCAGCAGCTTGGCCGGAAATAATGAGCAGTTCTTC. Its translation is CASSLAGNNEQFF. Full variable domain (remainder filled in from reference TRBV7-3 and TRBJ2-1): GAGVSQTPSNKVTEKGKYVELRCDPISGHTALYWYRQSLGQGPEFLIYFQGTGAADDSGLPNDRFFAVRPEGSVSTLKIQRTERGDSAVYLCASSLAGNNEQFFGPGTRLTVL.

This chain connects TRBV11-1 to TRBJ2-7, with 10 bases that match TRBD1. From germline, CDR1 is SGHAT and CDR2 FQDESV (reference sequence). V lost 5 bases and J lost 3; bases outside the gene matches: 7. The CDR3 runs 15 residues. CDR3 sequence: CASSIRQGANYEQYF. The CDR3 DNA follows: TGTGCCAGCAGCATTCGACAGGGGGCCAACTACGAGCAGTACTTC.